The 15 T cell receptor beta chains below were found in one sample sequenced in a study of tumor-infiltrating lymphocytes in primary liver carcinoma. Total RNA (approximately 0.5 ug) served as template for TCR beta cDNA synthesis primed by a constant-region primer. Investigators got TCR beta libraries out of three nested multiplex PCR rounds, done with slightly modified ARM-PCR. The first two PCR rounds, approximately 10 cycles each, used TRBV1-TRBV30 forward primers and a C-beta reverse primer. Each CDR3 protein is one row after TCRdb ran MiXCR on the multiplex PCR reads. The table has fewer than 350,000 distinct CDR3 sequences, less than 75% seen once. Germline DNA was also extracted, and blood RNA was taken from unsorted whole blood. The sample was peripheral blood. All receptors derive from a man in his forties with primary liver carcinoma and hepatitis B virus infection.

Comments on this clonotype: One junction end disagrees with the germline gene, perhaps due to a read error. V usage is TRBV12-3 or TRBV12-4 and J usage is TRBJ1-1; D unclear. The CDR3 covers 14 residues. In DNA, the CDR3 is TGTGACAGCAGCCTCAGGCGACTGAACACTGAAGCTTTCTTT. This gives the protein CDSSLRRLNTEAFF.

The chain carries TRBV7-9 and TRBJ1-3; D may be TRBD1 (6 bases). The CDR3 contains 15 residues. Trimming took off 5 bases at V and 3 bases at J, with 14 bases between the two ends. In germline, CDR1 is SEHNR, CDR2 FQNEAQ (reference sequence). The CDR3 region is CASSASGERGNTIYF. CDR3 nucleotide sequence: TGTGCCAGCAGCGCCTCAGGGGAACGTGGAAACACCATATATTTT.

This clonotype was seen only once. This chain uses TRBV7-9 with TRBJ2-7, with D hard to call. Germline V gene lookup returns CDR1 SEHNR and CDR2 FQNEAQ (reference sequence). V was pared by 2 bases and J by 6 bases, with 11 bases between. This CDR3 region has 13 residues. The CDR3 bases are TGTGCCAGCAGCTTATCCCCGGCGTTCGAGCAGTACTTC. Its protein product is CASSLSPAFEQYF.

Comment on this clonotype: This may come from a read error, since a much larger clone is one base off. The chain joins TRBV10-1 to TRBJ2-1; D gene ambiguous. The CDR3 runs 16 residues. CDR1 is WNHNN and CDR2 is SYGVQD in the germline V gene (reference sequence). Trimming shortened V by 3 bases and J by 0 bases, and 12 bases separated the two germline ends. CDR3 sequence (DNA): TGCGCCAGCAGTGACGGCGGACCAAGCTCCTACAATGAGCAGTTCTTC. Translated, it gives CASSDGGPSSYNEQFF.

In its sample, this clonotype was seen a few times. The gene calls are TRBV28 and TRBJ2-7; D remains unclear. The CDR3 is 12 amino acids. From germline, CDR1 is MDHEN and CDR2 SYDVKM. V dropped 6 bases and J dropped 6 bases, with 12 bases sitting between them. The CDR3 coding sequence is TGTGCCAGCAGACCAGCCCTTAGCGAGCAGTACTTC. This translates into CASRPALSEQYF.

The J gene is TRBJ2-7, the V gene TRBV7-3, with 12 bases identical to TRBD2. The CDR3 totals 15 residues. The ends lost 10 bases at V and 3 bases at J; junction bases unmatched: 10. CDR1 is SGHTA, CDR2 FQGTGA, per germline. CDR3 DNA: TGTGCCAACAGTCCCGCTAGCGGGAGGGTCTACGAGCAGTACTTC. This translates into CANSPASGRVYEQYF.

The rearrangement joins TRBV7-9 to TRBJ2-5; D not resolved. Trimming left V 2 bases short and J 4 bases short, with 11 bases between. Germline CDR1 reads SEHNR; CDR2 reads FQNEAQ (reference sequence). The CDR3 totals 14 residues. CDR3 loop: CASSLSSGVETQYF. As DNA, the CDR3 is TGTGCCAGCAGCTTATCATCTGGGGTAGAGACCCAGTACTTC.

Worth noting for this clonotype: Since a much larger clone is just one base distant, this may be a read error. V gene TRBV4-2 combines with J gene TRBJ1-2; D unclear. The germline gives CDR1 LGHNA, CDR2 YNFKEQ. The CDR3 loop spans 15 amino acids. The CDR3 coding sequence is TGTGCCAGGAGCCAAGATAGGCAGGCTAACTATGGCTACACCTTC. As protein: CARSQDRQANYGYTF.

Points on this clonotype: The junction does not match germline at one end; this may be a read error. The genes are TRBV5-1 and TRBJ2-3; D not resolved. Germline CDR1 is SGHRS and CDR2 is YFSETQ. The CDR3 runs to 14 residues. CDR3 amino acids: CASSLGQSTDMQYF. The CDR3 DNA sequence: TGCGCCAGCAGCTTGGGACAATCCACAGATATGCAGTATTTT.

Concerning this clonotype itself: The junction does not match germline at one end; this may be a read error. The chain joins TRBV11-2 to TRBJ1-1; D may be TRBD1 (5 bases). There are 17 residues in the CDR3. Per germline, CDR1 SGHAT and CDR2 FQNNGV. CDR3 sequence (DNA): TGTGCCAGCAGCTTAGTTCGGGGTGGGGGATCGAACACTGAAGCTCTCTTT. Translation gives CASSLVRGGGSNTEALF.

This clonotype was counted ten times or more. The V call is TRBV10-3, the J call TRBJ2-7; TRBD1 matches at 7 bases. Trimming at V came to 4 bases and at J to 3 bases, leaving 6 bases not matched to a gene. Germline CDR1 ENHRY, CDR2 SYGVKD. This CDR3 has 14 residues. In DNA form, the CDR3 reads TGTGCCATCAGTGGGCGACAGGGAGACTACGAGCAGTACTTC. This sequence encodes CAISGRQGDYEQYF.

Comment on this clonotype: Relative to the germline gene, one junction end is altered; a read error may explain this. The gene calls are TRBV29-1 and TRBJ2-1; the match to TRBD2 covers 8 bases. Germline V gene sequence: CDR1 SQVTM, CDR2 ANQGSEA. The CDR3 runs 15 residues. This CDR3 reads CNVEGGRSSYNEQFF. CDR3 coding DNA: TGCAACGTTGAAGGCGGGAGGAGCTCTTACAATGAGCAGTTCTTC.

Turning to this clonotype: At one end the junction does not follow the germline gene, possibly because of a read error. The V call is TRBV5-6, the J call TRBJ2-5; D ambiguous. The germline V gene has CDR1 SGHDT and CDR2 YYEEEE. The CDR3 is made up of 11 amino acids. Written as DNA, the CDR3 is TGTGCCAGCAGCGCAGGAGAGACCCAGCACTTC. Amino acid sequence: CASSAGETQHF.

In regard to this clonotype: A much larger clone sits a single nucleotide away, making a read error possible. The chain links TRBV29-1 to TRBJ2-2, with D perhaps TRBD1 (6 bases). The CDR3 is 15 residues long. Germline V CDR1 and CDR2: SQVTM, ANQGSEA. CDR3 coding DNA: TGCAGCGTTGCACAGGGTTGGGTGAACACCTGGGAGCTGTTTTTT. It is translated as CSVAQGWVNTWELFF.

This clonotype was detected many times. The genes are TRBV6-6 and TRBJ2-7, with 9 bases matching TRBD2. There are 15 residues in the CDR3. With 5 bases clipped from V and 4 bases from J, the junction kept 9 bases outside the gene matches. Germline CDR1 MNHNY, CDR2 SVGAGI (reference sequence). The CDR3 reads CASSPGLASLYEQYF. DNA for the CDR3: TGTGCCAGCAGTCCCGGACTAGCGTCCCTTTACGAGCAGTACTTC.